This T cell receptor (beta chain) was sequenced for a study of blood T cell repertoires in COVID-19. Study-wide context: PBMCs, B-cell-depleted T cells, or T cells were the source of the cDNA or gDNA that made up the material.

The assay was immunoSEQ multiplex PCR, and TCRdb's table has in-frame clones only and misses some. The sample lists about 160,000 clones; roughly 80% were seen once. The germline CDR1 and CDR2 sequences are MNHEY and SVGEGT. The CDR3 spans 15 residues. J was trimmed by 4 bases and V by 7 bases; bases with no gene match: 7. The sample consisted of peripheral blood. This TCR was recovered from a man between 70 and 80 years old with acute or convalescent COVID-19. J is TRBJ2-1 and V is TRBV6-2 or TRBV6-3; 10 bases are shared with TRBD2. CDR3 amino acids: CASNPGLARYNEQFF. In nucleotides, the CDR3 is TGTGCCAGCAACCCGGGACTAGCGAGGTACAATGAGCAGTTCTTC.